The 14 T cell receptor beta chains presented below share a single source sample, sequenced in a study of cytomegalovirus exposure and HLA in healthy donors. Primers included in the PCR were 60 Vbeta and 13 Jbeta primers. Generated by immunoSEQ multiplex PCR, the TCRdb table keeps only in-frame clones and is missing some. The repertoire holds around 110,000 clones, with around a tenth as singletons. Specimen: PBMCs. The receptors stem from a man aged 25-40 years in good health and CMV-seronegative.

J is TRBJ2-7 and V is TRBV5-4; no definite D call. Trimming left V 3 bases short and J 2 bases short, with 3 bases between. Germline CDR1 is SGHNT and CDR2 is YYREEE (reference sequence). The CDR3 is 11 residues long. This chain's CDR3 is CASSSTYEQYF. The CDR3, as DNA: TGTGCCAGCAGCTCCACCTACGAGCAGTACTTC.

The rearrangement uses TRBV28 and TRBJ2-7, with a possible D match to TRBD2 (5 bases). In germline, CDR1 is MDHEN, CDR2 SYDVKM. The CDR3 spans 13 residues. V lost 5 bases and J lost 0, with 8 bases in between. CDR3 loop: CASSLRDSYEQYF. The CDR3 bases are TGTGCCAGCAGTCTACGGGACTCCTACGAGCAGTACTTC.

The CDR3 loop is CASSISGELFF. Written as DNA, the CDR3 is TGTGCCAGTAGTATCTCCGGGGAGCTGTTTTTT. The genes are TRBV19 and TRBJ2-2; unclear D gene. CDR1 is LNHDA and CDR2 is SQIVND in the germline V gene (reference sequence). V shed 3 bases and J shed 6 bases, with 2 bases lying between them. The CDR3 loop spans 11 amino acids.

The chain uses TRBV9 and TRBJ2-3; TRBD2 matches 10 bases. The CDR3 length is 18 residues. Trimming at V came to 5 bases and at J to 4 bases, leaving 16 bases not matched to a gene. CDR1 is SGDLS, CDR2 YYNGEE, per germline. CDR3 region: CASRSLNSGRKRPDTQYF. CDR3 nucleotides: TGTGCCAGCAGATCCCTTAATAGCGGGAGGAAGCGGCCAGATACGCAGTATTTT. Full variable domain (rest looked up from reference TRBV9 and TRBJ2-3): DSGVTQTPKHLITATGQRVTLRCSPRSGDLSVYWYQQSLDQGLQFLIQYYNGEERAKGNILERFSAQQFPDLHSELNLSSLELGDSALYFCASRSLNSGRKRPDTQYFGPGTRLTVL.

This rearrangement joins TRBV5-1 to TRBJ1-2; the match to TRBD1 covers 8 bases. The CDR3 length is 15 residues. Trimming removed 3 bases from V and 2 bases from J; junction bases left unmatched: 6. Germline CDR1 and CDR2: SGHRS and YFSETQ. The CDR3 here is CASSSRTGQNYGYTF. In DNA, the CDR3 is TGCGCCAGCAGCTCGCGGACAGGGCAGAACTATGGCTACACCTTC.

This chain joins TRBV12-5 and TRBJ2-7; weak D call: TRBD1 (5 bases). The CDR3 covers 15 residues. Trimming took off 3 bases at V and 4 bases at J, with 16 bases between the two ends. The germline V gene encodes CDR1 LGHNT and CDR2 FRNRAP. CDR3 DNA sequence: TGTGCTAGTGGTTTATGGGGCCATCTGGGATACGAGCAGTACTTC. It codes for CASGLWGHLGYEQYF. Drawing the rest from reference TRBV12-5 and TRBJ2-7, the complete variable domain is DARVTQTPRHKVTEMGQEVTMRCQPILGHNTVFWYRQTMMQGLELLAYFRNRAPLDDSGMPKDRFSAEMPDATLATLKIQPSEPRDSAVYFCASGLWGHLGYEQYFGPGTRLTVT.

This clone was seen a handful of times. The chain uses TRBV7-2 and TRBJ1-1, with D possibly TRBD1 on 5 matching bases. V lost 3 bases to trimming and J lost 5 bases, with 13 bases between them. CDR1 SGHTA and CDR2 FQGNSA come from the germline V gene. The length of the CDR3 is 14 residues. The chain's CDR3 is CASSFFGAGTEAFF. The CDR3 DNA sequence: TGTGCCAGCAGCTTCTTTGGGGCTGGGACTGAAGCTTTCTTT.

This clone turned up a few times. The chain carries TRBV6-5 and TRBJ1-2; no clear D. Germline CDR1 reads MNHEY; CDR2 reads SVGAGI. V gave up 2 bases and J gave up 1 base, with 8 bases separating them. This CDR3 comprises 14 residues. DNA for the CDR3: TGTGCCAGCAGTTACGCGGGAGATAACTATGGCTACACCTTC. Translating gives CASSYAGDNYGYTF.

This clone was observed a handful of times. One junction end does not reproduce the germline sequence, and a read error may be involved. This same CDR3 is encoded by further DNA sequences in the sample. The chain combines TRBV13 with TRBJ2-1; D is perhaps TRBD1 (5 bases). The germline V gene has CDR1 PRHDT and CDR2 FYEKMQ (reference sequence). CDR3 length equals 15 residues. The CDR3 nucleotides read TGTGCCAGTAGCTTAGCAACAGGAGCCGGCAATGAGCAGTTCTTC. Protein product: CASSLATGAGNEQFF.

This rearrangement joins TRBV10-3 to TRBJ1-5; TRBD1 might be the D (5 bases). Germline loops: CDR1 ENHRY, CDR2 SYGVKD. Trimming took 8 bases from V and 0 from J, leaving 14 bases between them. The CDR3 spans 15 residues. CDR3 sequence reads: CAIGPGLNSNQPQHF. The CDR3 DNA follows: TGTGCCATCGGTCCGGGACTTAATAGCAATCAGCCCCAGCATTTT.

A few counts support this clone. The J gene is TRBJ2-2, the V gene TRBV7-3; a possible D gene is TRBD2 (5 bases). CDR1 SGHTA and CDR2 FQGTGA come from the germline V gene. The length of the CDR3 is 12 residues. Trimming pared 5 bases from V and 7 bases from J, leaving 8 bases between. For the CDR3, the DNA is TGTGCCAGCAGCCCCGGGGACGGGGAGCTGTTTTTT. Encoded protein: CASSPGDGELFF.

The chain combines TRBV30 with TRBJ2-2; perhaps TRBD2 as D (7 bases). The CDR3 length is 15 residues. The V end lost 4 bases, the J end lost 4 bases, and 16 bases lay between the germline ends. Germline V lookup: CDR1 GTSNPN, CDR2 SVGIG (reference sequence). CDR3 protein: CAWNRGGGSTGELFF. The CDR3 nucleotides read TGTGCCTGGAACCGAGGGGGGGGATCCACCGGGGAGCTGTTTTTT.

The rearrangement uses TRBV29-1 and TRBJ1-2; TRBD1 matches 8 bases. Germline V gene lookup returns CDR1 SQVTM and CDR2 ANQGSEA. V shed 6 bases, J shed 5 bases, and the junction held 8 bases outside the gene matches. The CDR3 is 13 amino acids. CDR3 region: CSVGTGLEYGYTF. DNA of the CDR3: TGCAGCGTAGGGACAGGCCTAGAATATGGCTACACCTTC.

The V and J genes are TRBV27 and TRBJ1-4, with a possible D match to TRBD1 (6 bases). Trimming stripped 4 bases from V and 5 bases from J, with 11 bases between. Germline CDR1 MNHEY, CDR2 SMNVEV (reference sequence). The CDR3 spans 14 residues. The CDR3 here is CASSSGQTNEKLFF. The CDR3 bases are TGTGCCAGCAGTTCTGGACAGACAAATGAAAAACTGTTTTTT.